This T cell receptor (beta chain) was sequenced during a study of blood T cell repertoires in COVID-19. Profiling relied on immunoSEQ multiplex PCR, and the TCRdb table lists in-frame clones only, not all of them. The sample contains around 180,000 clones, around 87% of which appear only once. This CDR3 region has 14 residues. J was trimmed by 6 bases and V by 5 bases; bases with no gene match: 8. Germline V gives CDR1 MNHNY, CDR2 SVGAGI (reference sequence). Sequencing used peripheral blood. The receptor comes from a man in his forties with active or convalescent COVID-19. This chain links TRBV6-6 with TRBJ1-1, with 8 bases matching TRBD1. The CDR3: CASSATGAGAEAFF. CDR3 nucleotides: TGTGCCAGCAGTGCGACAGGGGCTGGGGCTGAAGCTTTCTTT.